This T cell receptor beta chain was identified during a study of T cells in Graves' hyperthyroidism and ophthalmopathy. Ophthalmopathy patients all had a Clinical Activity Score of at least 3, a NOSPECS grade of at least 4 and disease under 3 months old. Template material for amplifying TCR beta CDR3 regions consisted of RNA transcripts. The study used the HTBI primer set for a first-round RT-PCR of the TCR CDR3. TCRdb re-called the multiplex PCR reads through MiXCR, storing one row per CDR3 protein. The sample shows 450,000 to 650,000 distinct CDR3 sequences, 14% of them seen only once. This clonotype appeared many times. Its specificity is not known. Study results and limitations: Ophthalmopathy was told apart from stable hyperthyroidism by a 13 V-J model. In blood, most of the thyroid clonotypes expanded above 0.001 were also present.

V shed 6 bases and J 8 bases; nucleotides not matched to a gene: 9. The CDR3 covers 15 residues. The sequenced sample was blood. This receptor was taken from a woman in her late teens or twenties with Graves' ophthalmopathy. The chain recombines TRBV12-3 or TRBV12-4 with TRBJ2-6; 8 bases fit TRBD1. The CDR3 sequence is CASRAGTGFSNVLTF. Written as DNA, the CDR3 is TGTGCCAGCAGGGCCGGGACAGGCTTTTCCAACGTCCTGACTTTC.